This TCR beta chain was captured in a study of PD-1 blockade in classical Hodgkin lymphoma. The study, taken as a whole, reports: Among the patients, those starting nivolumab under 1 year after ASCT were excluded.

Libraries were prepared by immunoSEQ multiplex PCR; TCRdb keeps only in-frame clonotypes and omits some of them. The table shows approximately 100,000 clones, with 85% to 90% occurring only once. The germline gives CDR1 LNHDA, CDR2 SQIVND (reference sequence). The CDR3 has 14 amino acids. V dropped 3 bases and J dropped 3 bases, with 9 bases sitting between them. As concerns this clone: As yet, its antigen is unknown.

No patient escaped relapse after autologous stem cell transplantation, and brentuximab vedotin exposure varied. Sequences were derived from peripheral blood mononuclear cells (PBMCs), sampled before the second cycle of nivolumab. The sequence came from a human donor with classical Hodgkin lymphoma. The chain links TRBV19 to TRBJ1-5; possibly TRBD1 for D (5 bases). CDR3 in amino acids: CASSIGQNNQPQHF. As DNA, the CDR3 is TGTGCCAGTAGTATCGGACAAAACAATCAGCCCCAGCATTTT.